This TCR beta chain derives from a study of blood T cell repertoires in COVID-19. The wider study: Material from acute and convalescent COVID-19 was sourced from the United States, Italy and Spain. Sources were T cells, B-cell-depleted T cells, or PBMCs; the material itself was cDNA or gDNA.

This clone was recorded a few times. Seattle's cohort entered during active infection and was followed longitudinally. CDR1 is MNHNS, CDR2 SASEGT, per germline. V shed 2 bases and J shed 5 bases, with 13 bases lying between them. This CDR3 has 15 residues. Libraries were prepared by immunoSEQ multiplex PCR; TCRdb keeps only in-frame clonotypes and omits some of them. The sample consists of 270,000 or so clones, about four fifths of them appearing once. Specimen: peripheral blood. The clonotype originates from a human donor with COVID-19, enrolled during active disease. The donor label of this sample is uncertain. The rearrangement joins TRBV6-1 to TRBJ1-5; weak D call: TRBD1 (6 bases). The CDR3 DNA follows: TGTGCCAGCAGTGAAACAGGGAGTCCCTATCAGCCCCAGCATTTT. It yields the protein CASSETGSPYQPQHF.